The present T cell receptor (beta chain) was sequenced within a study of T cells in Graves' hyperthyroidism and ophthalmopathy. Many counts were recorded for this clonotype. J gave up 4 bases and V 1 base, and 11 bases lay outside the gene matches. This CDR3 comprises 19 residues. Germline CDR1 reads PRHDT; CDR2 reads FYEKMQ (reference sequence). What was amplified from RNA transcripts were TCR beta CDR3 regions. HTBI primers were employed in a first-round RT-PCR of the TCR CDR3. TCRdb re-called the multiplex PCR reads through MiXCR, storing one row per CDR3 protein. The profile shows over 250,000 distinct CDR3 sequences, less than 30% of them singletons.

The clonotype comes from a man aged 35-49 years with Graves' hyperthyroidism that later progressed to Graves' ophthalmopathy. The chain carries TRBV13 and TRBJ2-2, with 11 bases fitting TRBD2. The sample comprised blood. The CDR3, as DNA: TGTGCCAGCAGCTTAGTGGGACTAGCGGTTCCAGAGGTCACCGGGGAGCTGTTTTTT. Amino acids: CASSLVGLAVPEVTGELFF.